These 12 T cell receptor beta chains originate from one sample sequenced in a study of T cell responses to AZD1222 COVID-19 vaccine. Clones were read by immunoSEQ multiplex PCR, and TCRdb kept only the in-frame ones, dropping some. There are about 120,000 clones in the sample; 85% to 95% occur only once, and around 1.5% lies in the top ten. The sample here was peripheral blood, taken 28 days after the second AZD1222 dose. The receptors stem from an adult who received the AZD1222 COVID-19 vaccine.

The chain carries TRBV28 and TRBJ2-7; weak D call: TRBD2 (5 bases). The CDR3 covers 13 residues. Germline V gene data show CDR1 as MDHEN and CDR2 as SYDVKM. Between the trimmed V and J ends, which lost 5 bases and 2 bases, there was a span of 10 bases. CDR3 coding DNA: TGTGCCAGCAGTCGGGGTGCCACCTACGAGCAGTACTTC. This codes for CASSRGATYEQYF.

The V and J genes are TRBV7-3 and TRBJ2-6, with D possibly being TRBD2 (6 bases). The ends were cut back, 1 base at V and 0 bases at J, with 7 bases in the middle. Germline values: CDR1 SGHTA, CDR2 FQGTGA. This CDR3 comprises 16 residues. The CDR3 is CASSLRRGSGANVLTF. CDR3 DNA sequence: TGTGCCAGCAGCTTAAGGCGGGGCTCTGGGGCCAACGTCCTGACTTTC.

V is TRBV28 and J is TRBJ1-5; possible D gene TRBD1, 6 bases. Trimming pared 5 bases from V and 6 bases from J, leaving 23 bases between. Germline CDR1 MDHEN, CDR2 SYDVKM. The CDR3 runs 17 residues. DNA for the CDR3: TGTGCCAGCAGTCATCGACGGGGGGCCAGCTTGAGTCAGCCCCAGCATTTT. As protein: CASSHRRGASLSQPQHF.

V gene TRBV6-6 combines with J gene TRBJ1-5, with 9 bases lining up with TRBD1. Germline CDR1 and CDR2: MNHNY and SVGAGI (reference sequence). The junction had 4 bases not matched to a gene; V was cut back by 5 bases and J by 5 bases. The CDR3 has 14 residues. CDR3 region: CASSNRQGDQPQHF. The CDR3 DNA is TGTGCCAGCAGTAACCGACAGGGGGATCAGCCCCAGCATTTT.

The chain employs TRBV10-3 and TRBJ1-1; 7 bases map to TRBD1. The germline gives CDR1 ENHRY, CDR2 SYGVKD. J was trimmed by 1 base and V by 3 bases; bases with no gene match: 2. The CDR3 has 14 residues. CDR3 nucleotides: TGTGCCATCAGTGACGGGACAGAGAACACTGAAGCTTTCTTT. Translating it yields CAISDGTENTEAFF.

CDR3 protein: CAWSGTRGPPNTGELFF. CDR3 bases: TGTGCCTGGAGTGGGACTAGAGGTCCCCCGAACACCGGGGAGCTGTTTTTT. This rearrangement joins TRBV30 to TRBJ2-2; 7 nucleotides line up with TRBD2. CDR1 is GTSNPN and CDR2 is SVGIG in the germline V gene (reference sequence). V trimming: 1 base; J trimming: 0 bases; junction bases outside the gene matches: 8. The CDR3 has 17 residues.

V gene TRBV9 combines with J gene TRBJ2-5; D is perhaps TRBD2 (6 bases). Germline CDR1 SGDLS, CDR2 YYNGEE. The V and J ends lost 4 bases and 5 bases respectively, with 18 bases between them. CDR3 length equals 15 residues. In DNA form, the CDR3 reads TGTGCCAGCAGCCCCTGGGGGGAGAACTCGGAGACCCAGTACTTC. It yields the protein CASSPWGENSETQYF.

The chain carries TRBV7-9 and TRBJ2-7, with D hard to call. V was shortened by 4 bases and J by 0 bases, with 19 bases between the two germline ends. CDR1 SEHNR and CDR2 FQNEAQ come from the germline V gene (reference sequence). The length of the CDR3 is 17 residues. This CDR3 is CASSSSAVTAASYEQYF. The DNA of the CDR3 is TGTGCCAGCAGCTCTTCCGCCGTGACGGCAGCCTCCTACGAGCAGTACTTC.

The rearrangement uses TRBV25-1 and TRBJ2-7, with 8 bases identical to TRBD1. The germline V gene encodes CDR1 MGHDK and CDR2 SYGVNS. The V and J ends lost 2 bases and 1 base, in that order; junction bases with no gene match: 4. The CDR3 covers 15 residues. CDR3 bases: TGTGCCAGCAGTGAACGACAGGGGCCTTCCTACGAGCAGTACTTC. This sequence encodes CASSERQGPSYEQYF.

This clone showed up just a few times. This chain uses TRBV7-9 with TRBJ1-4; weak D call: TRBD1 (5 bases). The CDR3 is made up of 13 amino acids. Trimming pared 11 bases from V and 10 bases from J, leaving 20 bases between. Germline V gives CDR1 SEHNR, CDR2 FQNEAQ (reference sequence). The CDR3 loop is CAGRKIGGGKLFF. In nucleotides, the CDR3 is TGTGCCGGAAGAAAGATCGGGGGTGGAAAACTGTTTTTT.

The table lists this clone with a count of one. This chain connects TRBV3-1 (or the pseudogene TRBV3-2) to TRBJ2-7, with TRBD2 matching over 9 bases. This CDR3 is built from 15 residues. Per the germline V gene, CDR1 is LGHDT and CDR2 is YNNKEL (reference sequence). The trim removed 1 base at V and 5 bases at J, leaving 6 bases unmatched. The CDR3 bases are TGTGCCAGCAGCCAAGCGGCTAGCGGGAATGACGAGCAGTACTTC. Translated: CASSQAASGNDEQYF.

J is TRBJ2-3 and V is TRBV6-2 or TRBV6-3; 8 bases align to TRBD2. With V trimmed by 3 bases and J by 4 bases, 18 bases remained unmatched. This CDR3 contains 19 residues. Germline CDR1 reads MNHEY; CDR2 reads SVGEGT. CDR3 coding DNA: TGTGCCAGCAGTTATCGGCTAGCGGGCGGCCTCCCTAGCGCAGATACGCAGTATTTT. This codes for CASSYRLAGGLPSADTQYF.